This entry features one T cell receptor (beta chain) sequence. Clones were sequenced by immunoSEQ multiplex PCR, and TCRdb holds only the in-frame ones, with some missing. The sample records about 300,000 clones, 85% to 90% being singletons. The data belong to a study of blood T cell repertoires in COVID-19. Recovered participants had two consecutive negative NP/OP PCR tests, healthcare professional clearance, or symptom resolution. Germline values: CDR1 ENHRY, CDR2 SYGVKD. V dropped 2 bases and J dropped 0; count of bases not matched to a gene: 2. CDR3 size: 15 residues. V is TRBV10-3 and J is TRBJ2-7, with 9 bases lining up with TRBD2. This TCR was sampled from a man aged 25 to 45 who had recovered from COVID-19. Sequenced material: PBMCs or T cells enriched from blood (not recorded which). Here the CDR3 reads CAISEVAGASYEQYF. For the CDR3, the DNA is TGTGCCATCAGTGAGGTAGCGGGAGCCTCCTACGAGCAGTACTTC.